These T cell receptor beta chains were read from a single sample in a study of identical twins. A single record per CDR3 protein comes from TCRdb applying MiXCR to the 5' RACE reads. The table has 1.5 million to 2 million distinct CDR3 sequences, 25% to 35% seen once. The sample comprised cord blood. Every receptor here comes from a newborn girl in good health. Each CDR3 is given with its conserved first and last residue. Fields, in order: D gene, clone size, V gene, J gene, CDR3 DNA, CDR3 protein. A D gene is named only where the DNA matches it firmly. Clone size is not always given. Where it is, it says once, few, many or a class for expanded clones.

d_call: TRBD2; clone_size: -; v_call: TRBV10-3; j_call: TRBJ2-7; cdr3_nt: TGTGCCATCAGTGAGTCCCGAGCGGGGAACTACGAGCAGTACTTC; cdr3_aa: CAISESRAGNYEQYF
d_call: -; clone_size: -; v_call: TRBV5-1; j_call: TRBJ2-1; cdr3_nt: TGCGCCAGCACCCAGGGGTTTGAGCAGTTCTTC; cdr3_aa: CASTQGFEQFF
d_call: TRBD1; clone_size: -; v_call: TRBV20-1; j_call: TRBJ2-5; cdr3_nt: TGCAGTGCTATGGGACAGGGAGAGACCCAGTACTTC; cdr3_aa: CSAMGQGETQYF
d_call: -; clone_size: -; v_call: TRBV6-5; j_call: TRBJ2-1; cdr3_nt: TGTGCCAGCAGTTACTCGTACGGGACCGCCTCCTACAGTGAGCAGTTCTTC; cdr3_aa: CASSYSYGTASYSEQFF
d_call: -; clone_size: -; v_call: TRBV20-1; j_call: TRBJ1-1; cdr3_nt: TGCAGTGCCGCCTTTGGGGGTTTCACTGAAGCTTTCTTT; cdr3_aa: CSAAFGGFTEAFF
d_call: -; clone_size: many; v_call: TRBV29-1; j_call: TRBJ2-3; cdr3_nt: TGCAGCGTTGAAACGGGGGCAGATACGCAGTATTTT; cdr3_aa: CSVETGADTQYF
d_call: TRBD2; clone_size: -; v_call: TRBV12-3/TRBV12-4; j_call: TRBJ2-1; cdr3_nt: TGTGCCAGCAGGGAAGCTCGAACTAGCGGGAGATCCGGTGAGCAGTTCTTC; cdr3_aa: CASREARTSGRSGEQFF
d_call: -; clone_size: few; v_call: TRBV3-1; j_call: TRBJ2-3; cdr3_nt: TGTGCCAGCAGCGACGTTACAGATACGCAGTATTTT; cdr3_aa: CASSDVTDTQYF
d_call: -; clone_size: -; v_call: TRBV12-3/TRBV12-4; j_call: TRBJ2-3; cdr3_nt: TGTGCCAGCAGTTTAGACGGCTGGCTTAGCACAGATACGCAGTATTTT; cdr3_aa: CASSLDGWLSTDTQYF
d_call: -; clone_size: -; v_call: TRBV4-1; j_call: TRBJ2-3; cdr3_nt: TGCGCCAGCAGCCAAAGGGGACTCACTAGCACAGATACGCAGTATTTT; cdr3_aa: CASSQRGLTSTDTQYF
d_call: TRBD2; clone_size: -; v_call: TRBV2; j_call: TRBJ2-3; cdr3_nt: TGTGCCGGCAGTGAAGCGGAGCGGGAGGTAGAGAATACGCAGTATTTT; cdr3_aa: CAGSEAEREVENTQYF
d_call: -; clone_size: -; v_call: TRBV2; j_call: TRBJ1-5; cdr3_nt: TGTGCCGGCACGCGGGGATTCAATCAGCCCCAGCATTTT; cdr3_aa: CAGTRGFNQPQHF
d_call: TRBD1; clone_size: -; v_call: TRBV6-4; j_call: TRBJ1-1; cdr3_nt: TGTGCCAGCAGTGAACCGGACAGGGACACTGAAGCTTTCTTT; cdr3_aa: CASSEPDRDTEAFF
d_call: -; clone_size: many; v_call: TRBV5-1; j_call: TRBJ1-2; cdr3_nt: TGCGCCAGCAGCTTGGACCTGACAGCGGGAAGCTATGGCTACACCTTC; cdr3_aa: CASSLDLTAGSYGYTF
d_call: -; clone_size: few; v_call: TRBV3-1; j_call: TRBJ1-3; cdr3_nt: TGTGCCAGCAGCCAAGATGGTGGAAACACCATATATTTT; cdr3_aa: CASSQDGGNTIYF
d_call: -; clone_size: many; v_call: TRBV7-2; j_call: TRBJ2-4; cdr3_nt: TGTGCCAGCAGCTTAAGCGCAGCCAAAAACATTCAGTACTTC; cdr3_aa: CASSLSAAKNIQYF
d_call: TRBD2; clone_size: once; v_call: TRBV14; j_call: TRBJ2-7; cdr3_nt: TGTGCCAGCAGCCAATTCCCGGGACGGTATACTAGCGGGAGGTTAGGGGAGCAGTACTTC; cdr3_aa: CASSQFPGRYTSGRLGEQYF
d_call: TRBD1; clone_size: -; v_call: TRBV20-1; j_call: TRBJ1-4; cdr3_nt: TGCAGTGCTAGGGACAGGAGGAGGGCAACTAATGAAAAACTGTTTTTT; cdr3_aa: CSARDRRRATNEKLFF
d_call: -; clone_size: few; v_call: TRBV6-5; j_call: TRBJ2-1; cdr3_nt: TGTGCCAGCAGTTACTCGGCGGACAATGAGCAGTTCTTC; cdr3_aa: CASSYSADNEQFF
d_call: -; clone_size: few; v_call: TRBV14; j_call: TRBJ2-3; cdr3_nt: TGTGCCAGCAGCCACCTGGGACTAAGGGGGACCCAAGATACGCAGTATTTT; cdr3_aa: CASSHLGLRGTQDTQYF
d_call: TRBD1; clone_size: -; v_call: TRBV5-1; j_call: TRBJ2-7; cdr3_nt: TGCGCCAGCAGCGTAAGGGACAGTTTCTACGAGCAGTACTTC; cdr3_aa: CASSVRDSFYEQYF
d_call: TRBD1; clone_size: few; v_call: TRBV20-1; j_call: TRBJ2-7; cdr3_nt: TGCAGTGCTAGAGATCCTGGCCATTTTTACCGGGACAGGGGAAGCTACGAGCAGTACTTC; cdr3_aa: CSARDPGHFYRDRGSYEQYF
d_call: -; clone_size: -; v_call: TRBV2; j_call: TRBJ2-6; cdr3_nt: TGTGCCAGCAGTGATATACCTCACTCTGGGGCCAACGTCCTGACTTTC; cdr3_aa: CASSDIPHSGANVLTF
d_call: -; clone_size: few; v_call: TRBV7-9; j_call: TRBJ2-7; cdr3_nt: TGTGCCAGCAGCTTCCCTAACACCGAGCAGTACTTC; cdr3_aa: CASSFPNTEQYF
d_call: -; clone_size: -; v_call: TRBV15; j_call: TRBJ1-5; cdr3_nt: TGTGCCACCAGCAGAGATCGTAGGGCAGGCAATCAGCCCCAGCATTTT; cdr3_aa: CATSRDRRAGNQPQHF
d_call: -; clone_size: -; v_call: TRBV10-1; j_call: TRBJ2-5; cdr3_nt: TGCGCCAGCAGTACGGACTTCCAACAAGAGACCCAGTACTTC; cdr3_aa: CASSTDFQQETQYF
d_call: -; clone_size: -; v_call: TRBV27; j_call: TRBJ1-5; cdr3_nt: TGTGCCAGCGGACGTTACGGGGGGTCGGTAAGCAATCAGCCCCAGCATTTT; cdr3_aa: CASGRYGGSVSNQPQHF